This T cell receptor beta chain was sequenced for a study of cytomegalovirus exposure and HLA in healthy donors. Across the study: Prior work identified about 120 million unique TCR beta sequences in about 179 million T cells.

On this clone itself: Antigen: not known.

Use of 60 Vbeta and 13 Jbeta primers characterized the PCR. As originally analysed: Unique TCR beta chains numbered about 80 million in a later analysis, with roughly 9.9 million shared. Method: immunoSEQ multiplex PCR; TCRdb's copy keeps in-frame clones and lacks some. For V, J and clone size, that table is used; D and trimming come from the DNA. The sample holds approximately 220,000 clones; about three quarters are singletons and the top ten take under 2%. The V and J ends lost 7 bases and 6 bases, in that order; junction bases with no gene match: 12. The CDR3 loop spans 15 amino acids. CDR1 MDHEN and CDR2 SYDVKM come from the germline V gene. Findings of the study overall: Earlier results showed most TCR beta V segments being productive about 87% or about 30% of the time.

The source is a man aged 18-30 years in good health and CMV-seronegative. Source material: PBMCs. The chain joins TRBV28 to TRBJ1-1; 9 bases are shared with TRBD1. CDR3 coding DNA: TGTGCCAGCACCCACAGGGGGCGGCTGACCCCTGAAGCTTTCTTT. Translation: CASTHRGRLTPEAFF.